The present TCR beta chain was sequenced within a study of cytomegalovirus exposure and HLA in healthy donors (dated 2017 in TCRdb). Regarding the complete study: In an earlier analysis of roughly 590 of the donors, 250 to 350 Gb of sequence data and some 100 million unique TCR beta sequences from about 179 million T cells were reported. In a later genetic analysis, genome-wide SNP genotypes for about 55% of the roughly 700 donors were used, and that subset was treated as a discovery cohort. An early release that covered some 640 HLA-typed donors contained around 300 gigabases of sequencing data and tens of millions of unique TCR sequences. To predict cytomegalovirus infection status, the study brought together high-throughput TCR immunosequencing, statistical association of individual TCRs with disease status, and machine learning. Every repertoire in the discovery cohort had been generated on one and the same sequencing platform. Across some 400 genotyped donors of the cohort, an average of about 220,000 unique TCR beta nucleotide sequences per donor were sequenced, and about a sixth of those sequences were non-productive. Typing coverage differed by locus: A, B, C, DRB1 and DQB1 were typed in about 620-630 donors, DQA1 in about 500, DPA1 in 600 to 610, and DPB1 in roughly 470. To study patterns of TCR occurrence, a later analysis re-analyzed previously published TCR beta repertoires from hundreds of donors and added high-resolution HLA genotyping. Five DR-DQ haplotypes were treated as single units for association and clustering because of strong linkage in the cohort. The study was designed to test whether signatures of past pathogen exposure could be identified by cataloging public T cell receptors. Both class I and class II loci were covered by HLA typing, at four-digit resolution. Using immunosequencing, the study profiled T cell repertoires from 666 subjects and related those repertoires to cytomegalovirus serostatus. In addition to the first cohort of roughly 700 subjects, a separate validation cohort of 120 different subjects was used. The genetic ancestry cluster associated with self-reported Caucasian donors included roughly four fifths of the roughly 410 genotyped donors. An earlier analysis of several hundred of the donors applied high-throughput TCR beta sequencing to assess whether each TCR beta V gene segment acted as functional or pseudogenic. Rather than using new phenotypic data, the later analysis identified candidate immune exposures from TCR beta sequences and from how often those sequences occurred across donors. Donor age, sex, ethnicity and CMV serostatus were compiled together with the repertoire data.

On the study overall, not on this receptor specifically: It was suggested by the authors that the approach could potentially be generalized to other disease states and immunological phenotypes. Across donors, most TCR sequences were observed very rarely, whereas some public TCRs were present in many individuals. An earlier analysis of roughly 570 of the donors showed that most TCR beta V segments appeared in productive rearrangements either about 87% or about 30% of the time, which broadly matched IMGT annotations. In vitro tests confirmed that a few of the cytomegalovirus-associated TCR beta chains recognize cytomegalovirus antigens. Linkage disequilibrium might explain the correlated functional status among segregating V segments, but an unknown experimental factor could not be ruled out. A total of about 180 TCR beta chains were listed by the study as associated with cytomegalovirus. The 87-base-pair reads could not distinguish some IMGT-functional V segments, including TRBV6-2 and TRBV6-3, so those segments were excluded. Because HLA typing was missing for some donors at each locus, association tests included only the typed subset. In a later analysis, most CMV-associated TCR beta chains were found to appear HLA-restricted, with HLA associations seemingly driven largely by CMV exposure. In a later analysis, HLA-associated TCR beta chains were found to be more clonally expanded and to have lower generation probabilities than equally common non-associated chains. The cohort was sequenced for TCR beta chains only, and without alpha or paired-chain data the features that could be detected were limited. Specific HLA alleles were associated with 16,951 TCR beta sequences at a false discovery rate of 0.05 in a later analysis. CMV serostatus was the only immune exposure information available for the cohort. Presence/absence analyses assumed roughly uniform sequencing depth across donors, an assumption that may not hold. An association between a missense DCLRE1C variant and V-gene and J-gene trimming of TCR beta chains was found in a later genetic analysis and replicated in an independent cohort. A cluster of highly shared sequence variants was judged likely to represent a technical artifact of the sequencing pipeline. The earlier analysis of approximately 540 of the donors excluded some 16 rarely observed V segments, including chromosome 9 orphons, because counts were too low. When HLA alleles, especially DR and DQ, strongly co-occurred, attributing TCR associations to individual alleles was difficult. The classifier was reported to diagnose cytomegalovirus status with high specificity and sensitivity in both the original and validation cohorts. In a later genetic analysis, fewer N-insertions in productive TCRs were reported among donors in an Asian-associated ancestry cluster than the roughly 710-donor mean. A further reported finding was that TCR beta sequences accurately predicted the HLA-A and HLA-B alleles for most subjects in the first cohort. According to a later analysis, parvovirus B19, influenza, CMV and Epstein-Barr virus appeared linked to several top co-occurrence clusters. In a later analysis, the rate of TCR association differed among HLA loci, with DRB1 alleles having the most associated TCRs and HLA-C alleles having the fewest.

Reading from cysteine to phenylalanine, the CDR3 counts 13 amino acids. This entry keeps only the CDR3 DNA: 39 bases, framed from base 1. The germline V gene (reference sequence) supplies CDR1 SGHKS and CDR2 YYEKEE. V is clipped by 0 bases and J by 8 bases, and the sequence between their germline boundaries is 11 bases long. In total, around 600 healthy bone marrow donors made up the cohort. At the time of sampling, every cohort member was nominally healthy, though immune exposures that went unrecorded were likely present. The donor tested CMV seropositive and was one of the 289 seropositive cohort members. A peripheral blood sample was provided by each donor, and peripheral blood mononuclear cells were used for TCR beta sequencing. Genomic DNA was extracted from the blood cell samples with the Qiagen DNeasy Blood Extraction Kit. Libraries were prepared through the immunoSEQ multiplex PCR assay. For the multiplex PCR, a mixture combining 60 forward primers for TCR Vbeta segments and 13 reverse primers for TCR Jbeta segments was used. A multiplex PCR assay on genomic DNA amplified the CDR3 region of rearranged TCR beta genes. The Illumina HiSeq System was used to sequence the amplified TCR beta libraries as 87-base-pair reads. The original methods were these. In a later analysis, 70 million to 95 million unique TCR beta chains were counted across the roughly 700 repertoires, and roughly 11 million of these chains were shared by at least two donors. Raw reads were error-corrected and collapsed into unique sequences with a nearest-neighbor algorithm that merged closely related sequences to remove PCR and sequencing errors. Alignment of CDR3 sequences to IMGT reference sequences was used to assign V, D and J gene segments. Each retained sequence needed at least a six-nucleotide match to both a V gene segment and a J gene segment. A rearrangement counted as productive if the CDR3 had no stop codons and remained in frame with V and J, and every other rearrangement counted as non-productive. Following IMGT convention, CDR3 was defined as the stretch from the second conserved V-encoded cysteine to the conserved J-encoded phenylalanine. Sequences without an unambiguous match to a single V gene segment were excluded from the earlier analysis of about 630 of the donors. An earlier analysis of 587 of the donors classified V segments as functional when productive rearrangements were above 56.7% and as segregating when the standard deviation between donors was above 5%. To diagnose cytomegalovirus status from the catalog of TCR beta chain sequences, a statistical classification framework was built. V and J gene assignment, in a later analysis, came from comparing TCR nucleotide sequences with IMGT/GENE-DB human TR gene sequences. Using the TCRdist pipeline, a later analysis assigned CDR3 sequences along with most-parsimonious VDJ recombination scenarios. In a later analysis, each TCR beta chain was defined by its CDR3 amino acid sequence together with its V-gene family, and reads without a unique V-gene family were excluded. In a later analysis, nearly 600 highly shared, low-generation-probability nucleotide sequences were removed to address suspected cross-contamination and a sequencing artifact. A later analysis calculated a clonal expansion index for each public chain from normalized within-repertoire ranks of inferred template counts. A later analysis computed generation probabilities with a VDJ recombination model fitted to out-of-frame rearrangements, and checked the results against IGoR. In a later analysis, hypergeometric tests were used to score TCR-TCR, TCR-HLA and TCR-CMV co-occurrence, with a repertoire-size bias correction applied to TCR pairs. To estimate false discovery rates, a later analysis permuted the HLA or CMV assignments 20 times. In a later analysis, co-occurring TCRs were grouped using DBSCAN, with TCRdist sequence similarity added in when clustering inside HLA-allele-positive subsets. Repertoires with fewer than 30,000 or more than 120,000 public chains were left out of co-occurrence clustering, as were about five repertoires with anomalous nucleotide sharing. The table was pulled from immuneACCESS by TCRdb, which kept in-frame rearrangements only. Such tables lose some clones; where checked, under half of the loss comes from unresolved V genes, and the rest has no known cause. V, J and clone size are those of that table, while D and trimming were read from the DNA. The sample contains around 160,000 clones, roughly 71% of them found a single time. The ten most abundant clones make up 6% to 8% of the sample.

For this clone: The specificity of this receptor is unknown. Per-nucleotide qualities are absent, and no much larger clonotype sits a single base away.

The receptor chain draws on TRBV5-5 and TRBJ1-2; the D region possibly corresponds to TRBD1 (6 bases align). This receptor was taken from a male donor in good health and CMV-seropositive. Input material: PBMCs. The CDR3 protein is CASSLDRVFGYTF. The DNA is TGTGCCAGCAGCTTGGACAGGGTGTTCGGCTACACCTTC.